Listed here is a single TCR beta chain. What antigen it recognizes has not been identified. No base qualities exist here, and no much larger clone lies one base off it. These data originate in a study of vaccination effects on CD4 cells after COVID-19 (dated by TCRdb to 2021 to 2024). Concerning the study at large: Across the study, the median time from the second dose to post-vaccine sampling was 72 days (range 14 to 241). The study compared SARS-CoV-2 spike-specific CD4+ TCR repertoires before and after mRNA vaccination in COVID-19 convalescent patients and infection-naive vaccine recipients. A total of roughly 9 COVID-19 convalescent patients and a handful of SARS-CoV-2-naive healthy vaccine recipients were included in the full study. The Oncomine TCR Beta short-read assay on an Illumina iSeq 100 was used to sequence cultures from other donors in the study. Broader findings and caveats from the paper: The study was limited by a small number of convalescent patients and lacked early post-infection timepoints. Clones induced by infection and clones induced by vaccination both contracted markedly at late timepoints after vaccination, which fits with T cell responses waning over time. In healthy vaccine recipients, vaccine-induced clones were almost all SARS-CoV-2 mono-reactive, with only 1 of 255 being cross-reactive with common cold coronaviruses.

In the ViraFEST assay, PBMC were stimulated with viral peptide pools, and antigen-specific CD4+ T cell clonotypes were then identified by expansion using TCR sequencing. After less than 13 days of culture, CD4+ T cells were isolated with the EasySep CD4+ T cell isolation kit. Participants received two doses of either the BNT162b2 or the mRNA-1273 mRNA SARS-CoV-2 vaccine. Healthy vaccine recipients had no prior SARS-CoV-2 infection, confirmed by negative nucleocapsid antibodies before and after vaccination. About 2.2 million PBMC per well were cultured in IMDM with roughly 5% human AB serum, 10 IU/ml IL-2 and gentamicin, plus 10 ug/ml peptides. Half of the culture medium was replaced with fresh IL-2-containing medium on days 3 and 7. Unless noted otherwise, every peptide stimulation condition was grown in triplicate wells. PBMC were separated from whole blood using Ficoll-Paque Plus gradient centrifugation and were then either cryopreserved at -140C or used fresh. The overlapping peptide pools covered the spike proteins of SARS-CoV-2 and of the common cold coronaviruses HCoV-NL63, HCoV-OC43 and HCoV-229E. Genomic DNA was extracted from cultured CD4+ T cells with the QIAamp micro DNA kit.

At the junction V is shortened by 2 bases and J by 6 bases; bases outside the gene matches: 2. The CDR3 measures 15 amino acids from cysteine to phenylalanine. Kept here is only the CDR3 DNA, which spans 45 bases and is read in frame from base 1. Based on the germline V gene (reference sequence), the CDR1 and CDR2 sequences are LGHDT and YNNKEL. Libraries were constructed by the immunoSEQ multiplex PCR assay. TCR beta CDR3 sequencing was performed on DNA from the cultured, isolated CD4+ T cells. As for how the authors treated the data: Non-productive TCR sequences were removed, reads were trimmed to the CDR3 region, and CDR3s of at least 7 amino acids were retained. Antigen-specific clonotypes were identified using the MANAFEST web app by comparison of expansion in peptide wells against reference cultures. For clones to be considered positive, expansion at FDR<0.05 versus reference and all other wells, an odds ratio above 5, and a frequency above 0.1% in two replicate wells were required. Clonotypes significantly expanded in SARS-CoV-2 spike wells and in at least one common cold coronavirus spike condition were defined as cross-reactive. CDR3 similarity was assessed by Levenshtein distance with the stringdist R package, and unrooted trees were built with ape in R 3.6.1. TCRdb holds this immuneACCESS table with in-frame rearrangements only. Some clones are missing; in checked studies, unresolved V genes explain under half, and the rest has no known cause. V and J calls and clone size are copied from that table; D and trimming were computed from the DNA. The sample data list 35,000 to 40,000 clones, and approximately 84% of these were observed just once. About 2% of the sample is in the top ten clones.

The sample in question was CD4+ T cells from PBMCs cultured with HCoV-NL63 spike peptides, obtained after COVID-19 vaccination. The cell subset or site label corresponds to: HCoV-NL63 spike overlapping peptide pool stimulation. This sequence originates from a human donor who received a COVID-19 vaccine. Some clones in this sample may be carry-over from other donors' samples. In this chain, TRBV3-1 (or the pseudogene TRBV3-2) is recombined with TRBJ2-1, with 12 bases aligning to TRBD2. The sequenced DNA is TGTGCCAGCAGCCAACCTAGCGGGGGGGGCAATGAGCAGTTCTTC. Its protein is CASSQPSGGGNEQFF.